What follows describes a single T cell receptor beta chain. Its specificity is not known. This entry comes from a study of blood T cells in healthy people across ages. CDR1 is KGHSH, CDR2 LQKENI, per germline. The CDR3 is 17 residues long. V lost 0 bases, J lost 6 bases, and 9 bases stayed unmatched. A second PCR of 7 to 11 cycles used a sample-barcoded 5' primer and a J-beta primer mix. Paired-end reads containing CDR3 totaled no fewer than 2.5 million for each sample. TCRdb used MiXCR to reprocess the 5' RACE reads, holding one entry per CDR3 protein. The sample contains about 580,000 distinct CDR3 sequences, 47% of which appear only once. Study-level findings and limits: Aged donors had fewer naive CD4+ cells and lower diversity than long-lived donors.

This receptor was obtained from a man older than 75 in good health. The specimen was blood. The rearrangement joins TRBV18 to TRBJ2-1; 9 bases agree with TRBD2. The DNA of the CDR3 is TGTGCCAGCTCACCACCGCGGGCGGGGGGGCGTTTCAATGAGCAGTTCTTC. It is translated as CASSPPRAGGRFNEQFF. Variable domain in full (rest from reference TRBV18 and TRBJ2-1): NAGVMQNPRHLVRRRGQEARLRCSPMKGHSHVYWYRQLPEEGLKFMVYLQKENIIDESGMPKERFSAEFPKEGPSILRIQQVVRGDSAAYFCASSPPRAGGRFNEQFFGPGTRLTVL.